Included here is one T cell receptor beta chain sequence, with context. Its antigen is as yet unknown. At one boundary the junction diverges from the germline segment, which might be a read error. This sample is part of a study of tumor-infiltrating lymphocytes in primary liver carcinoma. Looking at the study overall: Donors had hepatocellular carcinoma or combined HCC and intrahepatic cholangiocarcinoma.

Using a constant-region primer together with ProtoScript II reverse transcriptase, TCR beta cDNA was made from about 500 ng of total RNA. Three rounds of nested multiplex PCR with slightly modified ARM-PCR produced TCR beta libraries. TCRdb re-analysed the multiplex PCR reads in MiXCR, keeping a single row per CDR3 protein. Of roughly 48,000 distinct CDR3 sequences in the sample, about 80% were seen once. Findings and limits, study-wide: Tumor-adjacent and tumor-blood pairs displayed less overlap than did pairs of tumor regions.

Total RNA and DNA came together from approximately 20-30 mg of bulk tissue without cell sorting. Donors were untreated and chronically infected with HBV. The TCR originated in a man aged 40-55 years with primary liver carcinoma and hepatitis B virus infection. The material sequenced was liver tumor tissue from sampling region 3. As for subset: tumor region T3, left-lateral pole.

Written as DNA, the CDR3 is TGTGTCAGCAGCCCTGGGACTAGAGGTTTACAAGAGACCCAGTACTTC. Its protein product is CVSSPGTRGLQETQYF. The rearrangement links TRBV11-2 to TRBJ2-5; TRBD2 matches 8 bases. The CDR3 contains 16 residues. The germline V gene has CDR1 SGHAT and CDR2 FQNNGV.